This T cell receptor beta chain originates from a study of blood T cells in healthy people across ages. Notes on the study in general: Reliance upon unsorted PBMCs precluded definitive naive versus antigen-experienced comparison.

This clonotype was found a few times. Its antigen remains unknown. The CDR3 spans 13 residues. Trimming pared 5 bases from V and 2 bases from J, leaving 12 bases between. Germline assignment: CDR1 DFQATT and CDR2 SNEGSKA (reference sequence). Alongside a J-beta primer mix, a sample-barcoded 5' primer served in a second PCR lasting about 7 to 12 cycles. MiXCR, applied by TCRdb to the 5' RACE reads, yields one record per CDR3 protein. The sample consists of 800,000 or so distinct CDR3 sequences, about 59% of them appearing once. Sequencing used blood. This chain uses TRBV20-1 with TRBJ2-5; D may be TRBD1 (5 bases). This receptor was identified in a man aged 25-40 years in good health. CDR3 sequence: CSARRAVQETQYF. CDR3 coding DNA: TGCAGTGCTCGCAGGGCGGTTCAAGAGACCCAGTACTTC.